This note documents a single T cell receptor beta chain sequence. The antigen remains undetermined. Trimming left V 1 base short and J 1 base short, with 8 bases between. CDR3 length: 15 residues. Germline assignment: CDR1 MDHEN and CDR2 SYDVKM. People who had autoimmune disease history or systemic immunosuppression were excluded. Assay used: immunoSEQ multiplex PCR; TCRdb lists only in-frame clones, some missing. In the table there are roughly 59,000 clones, around 81% of which are singletons. This sample was taken from a study of OX40 agonist ivuxolimab in advanced cancers. Study-wide background: Ivuxolimab, which is an agonistic anti-OX40 (CD134) antibody, was administered to the patients. Three patients, one with hepatocellular carcinoma and two with cutaneous melanoma, responded partially. Whole-study results and caveats: Low normalized T-cell clonal expansion was also seen in some nonresponders.

The sample here was CD4+ or CD8+ T cells sorted from blood, taken in a trial of the OX40 agonist ivuxolimab. The sequence was obtained from an adult with an advanced solid tumor such as melanoma, head and neck, liver or kidney cancer. V gene TRBV28 combines with J gene TRBJ1-3; D gene unclear. CDR3 coding DNA: TGTGCCAGCAGTTTATTTCAGGCTTCTGGAAACACCATATATTTT. Its protein product is CASSLFQASGNTIYF.